Presented here are 32 T cell receptor beta chains from one specimen sequenced in a study of blood T cell repertoires in COVID-19. Method: immunoSEQ multiplex PCR; TCRdb's copy keeps in-frame clones and lacks some. Of 55,000 to 70,000 clones in the sample, 88% were seen once. Sequencing input: peripheral blood. The source is a woman aged 70-85 years with active COVID-19.

This sequence joins TRBV18 and TRBJ2-4; 7 bases map to TRBD1. The germline gives CDR1 KGHSH, CDR2 LQKENI. J gave up 5 bases and V 2 bases, and 3 bases lay outside the gene matches. This CDR3 spans 14 amino acids. CDR3 sequence: CASSPLGGQNIQYF. The CDR3 bases are TGTGCCAGCTCACCATTAGGGGGCCAAAACATTCAGTACTTC. The full variable domain, its missing parts supplied by reference TRBV18 and TRBJ2-4, is NAGVMQNPRHLVRRRGQEARLRCSPMKGHSHVYWYRQLPEEGLKFMVYLQKENIIDESGMPKERFSAEFPKEGPSILRIQQVVRGDSAAYFCASSPLGGQNIQYFGAGTRLSVL.

The chain couples TRBV30 to TRBJ2-1; 9 bases match TRBD1. CDR3 length equals 13 residues. V was pared by 5 bases and J by 6 bases, with 5 bases of the junction left unmatched. Germline V gene sequence: CDR1 GTSNPN, CDR2 SVGIG (reference sequence). The CDR3 coding sequence is TGTGCCTGGGGCGGGGACAGGGTCAATGAGCAGTTCTTC. This encodes CAWGGDRVNEQFF.

V gene TRBV6-2 or TRBV6-3 combines with J gene TRBJ1-1, with 8 bases fitting TRBD1. Trimming cost V 0 bases and J 0 bases; bases outside gene matches: 12. The CDR3 covers 19 residues. Germline V gene data show CDR1 as MNHEY and CDR2 as SVGEGT. The chain's CDR3 is CASSYSLYGTGFMNTEAFF. The CDR3 coding sequence is TGTGCCAGCAGTTACTCTCTTTACGGGACAGGCTTCATGAACACTGAAGCTTTCTTT.

This rearrangement joins TRBV7-2 to TRBJ2-1, with D perhaps matching TRBD1 (7 bases). With 5 bases removed from V and 2 bases from J, the gap between germline ends came to 13 bases. The CDR3 runs to 15 residues. Germline values: CDR1 SGHTA, CDR2 FQGNSA. The CDR3 reads CASSPGDRPYNEQFF. CDR3 DNA: TGTGCCAGCAGCCCGGGGGACAGACCCTACAATGAGCAGTTCTTC.

The rearrangement links TRBV19 to TRBJ2-7; 9 bases are a match to TRBD1. After removal of 4 bases from V and 2 bases from J, the junction contained 3 bases not matched to a gene. Per the germline V gene, CDR1 is LNHDA and CDR2 is SQIVND (reference sequence). This CDR3 is built from 14 residues. The CDR3 nucleotides read TGTGCCAGTAGTACCGGACAGGGGCCCTACGAGCAGTACTTC. This gives the protein CASSTGQGPYEQYF.

The chain is built from TRBV28 and TRBJ2-1, with 9 bases lining up with TRBD1. The CDR3 sequence is 15 residues long. Trimming cost V 3 bases and J 10 bases; bases outside gene matches: 10. Germline V gives CDR1 MDHEN, CDR2 SYDVKM. Here the CDR3 DNA reads TGTGCCAGCAGTTTTCGGGACAGGGTATTGCGGGAGCAGTTCTTC. This encodes CASSFRDRVLREQFF. The full variable domain, rest sourced from reference TRBV28 and TRBJ2-1, is DVKVTQSSRYLVKRTGEKVFLECVQDMDHENMFWYRQDPGLGLRLIYFSYDVKMKEKGDIPEGYSVSREKKERFSLILESASTNQTSMYLCASSFRDRVLREQFFGPGTRLTVL.

The gene calls are TRBV2 and TRBJ1-1, with D tentatively TRBD1 (5 bases). The CDR3 contains 17 residues. The V end lost 0 bases, the J end lost 5 bases, and 19 bases lay between the germline ends. Germline V gene lookup returns CDR1 SNHLY and CDR2 FYNNEI. CDR3 coding DNA: TGTGCCAGCAGTGAAGCGCGGGGCAGTGTGAGGAGTACTGAAGCTTTCTTT. Its translation is CASSEARGSVRSTEAFF.

J is TRBJ2-5 and V is TRBV24-1; TRBD1 matches 8 bases. The CDR3 extends over 17 amino acids. CDR1 is KGHDR and CDR2 is SFDVKD in the germline V gene. V lost 3 bases to trimming and J lost 4 bases; unmatched junction nucleotides: 12. The CDR3 protein is CATSDPDPPGGVETQYF. CDR3 sequence (DNA): TGTGCCACCAGTGATCCTGATCCCCCAGGGGGCGTAGAGACCCAGTACTTC.

This clone was observed a few times. This chain connects TRBV6-6 to TRBJ1-1, with D possibly being TRBD1 (6 bases). The V end lost 5 bases, the J end lost 0 bases, and 19 bases lay between the germline ends. The CDR3 is 17 residues long. Germline V gene lookup returns CDR1 MNHNY and CDR2 SVGAGI (reference sequence). CDR3 DNA sequence: TGTGCCAGCAGTCCCTTAGATGGGACATTTATGAACACTGAAGCTTTCTTT. Translating gives CASSPLDGTFMNTEAFF.

V is TRBV2 and J is TRBJ1-5; TRBD1 matches 12 bases. The CDR3 sequence is 15 residues long. Germline lookup yields CDR1 SNHLY and CDR2 FYNNEI. V was clipped by 4 bases and J by 6 bases; unmatched bases: 4. CDR3 DNA sequence: TGTGCCAGCAGTGCCGGGACAGGGGGCCTTCAGCCCCAGCATTTT. It codes for CASSAGTGGLQPQHF.

The J gene is TRBJ2-2, the V gene TRBV30, with D maybe TRBD1 (5 bases). Trimming removed 0 bases at V and 3 bases at J, with 5 bases between. CDR3 length equals 13 residues. Germline V CDR1 and CDR2: GTSNPN, SVGIG (reference sequence). The CDR3: CAWSVQDTGELFF. Written as DNA, the CDR3 is TGTGCCTGGAGTGTACAGGACACCGGGGAGCTGTTTTTT.

The rearrangement uses TRBV14 and TRBJ1-1; no clear D. V was trimmed by 0 bases and J by 8 bases, leaving 10 bases between them. CDR3 length equals 13 residues. The germline V gene has CDR1 SGHDN and CDR2 FVKESK. This CDR3 is CASSQDPGSEAFF. The CDR3 DNA follows: TGTGCCAGCAGCCAAGACCCCGGGAGCGAAGCTTTCTTT.

The chain is built from TRBV7-6 and TRBJ2-2, with 7 bases matching TRBD2. This CDR3 comprises 14 residues. Germline V gives CDR1 SGHVS, CDR2 FNYEAQ. With 6 bases clipped from V and 1 base from J, the junction kept 2 bases outside the gene matches. The CDR3 region is CASRTSRNTGELFF. The CDR3 DNA reads as TGTGCCAGCAGGACTAGCAGGAACACCGGGGAGCTGTTTTTT. The whole variable domain, remainder taken from reference TRBV7-6 and TRBJ2-2, is GAGVSQSPRYKVTKRGQDVALRCDPISGHVSLYWYRQALGQGPEFLTYFNYEAQQDKSGLPNDRFSAERPEGSISTLTIQRTEQRDSAMYRCASRTSRNTGELFFGEGSRLTVL.

The rearrangement uses TRBV29-1 and TRBJ2-1; tentatively, D is TRBD2 (6 bases). Trimming took 5 bases from V and 7 from J, leaving 24 bases between them. There are 16 residues in the CDR3. The germline V gene has CDR1 SQVTM and CDR2 ANQGSEA. CDR3 nucleotides: TGCAGCGTTCCCCTCGAGGGGACTGCGGGGTCGAATGAGCAGTTCTTC. Translation gives CSVPLEGTAGSNEQFF.

This chain links TRBV5-6 with TRBJ1-3, with unresolved D. The CDR3 spans 17 residues. Germline assignment: CDR1 SGHDT and CDR2 YYEEEE. Trimming pared 3 bases from V and 0 bases from J, leaving 16 bases between. The CDR3 reads CASSSIGLGNSGNTIYF. The CDR3 DNA reads as TGTGCCAGCAGCTCGATTGGCCTCGGGAACTCTGGAAACACCATATATTTT.

The chain joins TRBV5-1 to TRBJ2-4, with 12 bases identical to TRBD2. The germline gives CDR1 SGHRS, CDR2 YFSETQ. CDR3 length equals 18 residues. The trim removed 0 bases at V and 1 base at J, leaving 5 bases unmatched. CDR3 amino acids: CASSLGLAGDAAKNIQYF. CDR3 DNA sequence: TGCGCCAGCAGCTTGGGACTAGCGGGAGACGCGGCCAAAAACATTCAGTACTTC.

This chain connects TRBV15 to TRBJ1-3; D call uncertain. The germline V gene has CDR1 LNHNV and CDR2 YYDKDF (reference sequence). V dropped 3 bases and J dropped 0 bases, with 6 bases sitting between them. This CDR3 is 14 amino acids long. CDR3 region: CATSSGSSGNTIYF. DNA of the CDR3: TGTGCCACCAGCAGCGGGAGCTCTGGAAACACCATATATTTT.

The chain couples TRBV3-1 (or the pseudogene TRBV3-2) to TRBJ1-6; TRBD1 is a possible D gene (6 bases). Germline V gene sequence: CDR1 LGHDT, CDR2 YNNKEL (reference sequence). Trimming shortened V by 1 base and J by 9 bases, and 13 bases separated the two germline ends. The CDR3 has 15 residues. CDR3 sequence (DNA): TGTGCCAGCAGCCAAGGAGACAGGTCCGGTTCACCCCTCCACTTT. It specifies CASSQGDRSGSPLHF.

The CDR3 DNA follows: TGTGCCAGCAGTCCCTCAGGAGGCCCTACCGAAAAACTGTTTTTT. This codes for CASSPSGGPTEKLFF. V usage is TRBV6-5 and J usage is TRBJ1-4; D is unclear. Trimming took off 5 bases at V and 8 bases at J, with 18 bases between the two ends. The CDR3 has 15 amino acids. Germline-derived CDR1 and CDR2 are MNHEY and SVGAGI.

V is TRBV19 and J is TRBJ1-2; 7 bases line up with TRBD1. CDR3 length: 14 residues. With 8 bases clipped from V and 0 bases from J, the junction kept 6 bases outside the gene matches. From germline, CDR1 is LNHDA and CDR2 SQIVND (reference sequence). The CDR3 is CASRRGTANYGYTF. For the CDR3, the DNA is TGTGCCAGTCGGCGTGGGACAGCTAACTATGGCTACACCTTC. Variable domain in full (rest from reference TRBV19 and TRBJ1-2): DGGITQSPKYLFRKEGQNVTLSCEQNLNHDAMYWYRQDPGQGLRLIYYSQIVNDFQKGDIAEGYSVSREKKESFPLTVTSAQKNPTAFYLCASRRGTANYGYTFGSGTRLTVV.

The V call is TRBV10-3, the J call TRBJ2-2, with 7 bases aligning to TRBD1. Germline values: CDR1 ENHRY, CDR2 SYGVKD. V lost 3 bases and J lost 7; bases outside the gene matches: 8. This CDR3 has 15 amino acids. CDR3 DNA sequence: TGTGCCATCAGTGATAGGGACAGTGGTGGCGGGGAGCTGTTTTTT. Translation: CAISDRDSGGGELFF.

There are a few counts of this clone. This rearrangement joins TRBV19 to TRBJ2-1, with D perhaps matching TRBD2 (5 bases). CDR1 and CDR2 from the germline V gene are LNHDA and SQIVND (reference sequence). The ends were cut back, 1 base at V and 8 bases at J, with 9 bases in the middle. The CDR3 extends over 13 amino acids. CDR3 DNA sequence: TGTGCCAGTAGTATAGCTCTAGCCGATGAGCAGTTCTTC. It specifies CASSIALADEQFF.

V gene TRBV29-1 combines with J gene TRBJ2-3, with D maybe TRBD2 (5 bases). Germline V gene data show CDR1 as SQVTM and CDR2 as ANQGSEA. CDR3 size: 16 residues. V was clipped by 0 bases and J by 2 bases, with 15 bases between them. The CDR3 sequence: CSVEDRASSYTDTQYF. CDR3 DNA sequence: TGCAGCGTTGAAGATCGGGCTAGCTCCTACACAGATACGCAGTATTTT.

The chain carries TRBV7-6 and TRBJ1-1; 11 positions match TRBD1. CDR3 size: 15 residues. Germline V CDR1 and CDR2: SGHVS, FNYEAQ. The V gene end was trimmed by 5 bases and the J gene end by 4 bases; junction bases not matched to a gene: 6. The CDR3 loop is CASSAGQGVTTEAFF. In nucleotides, the CDR3 is TGTGCCAGCAGCGCGGGACAGGGGGTAACCACTGAAGCTTTCTTT.

This clone is a singleton in its sample. This chain joins TRBV6-5 and TRBJ2-3; D uncertain. Per the germline V gene, CDR1 is MNHEY and CDR2 is SVGAGI. This CDR3 spans 13 amino acids. The V end lost 6 bases, the J end lost 0 bases, and 7 bases lay between the germline ends. The CDR3 loop reads CASRRTSTDTQYF. CDR3 DNA: TGTGCCAGCAGGCGTACTAGCACAGATACGCAGTATTTT.

This chain connects TRBV10-1 to TRBJ2-1, with TRBD2 matching 7 bases. The germline CDR1 and CDR2 sequences are WNHNN and SYGVQD (reference sequence). The J segment lost 6 bases and the V segment lost 3 bases, leaving 11 bases of the junction unmatched. The CDR3 has 16 amino acids. This CDR3 reads CASSEGFERGGNEQFF. DNA of the CDR3: TGCGCCAGCAGTGAAGGATTTGAGCGGGGAGGCAATGAGCAGTTCTTC.

The chain has TRBV2 and TRBJ2-5; TRBD2 might be the D (5 bases). Trimming took 3 bases from V and 5 from J, leaving 10 bases between them. From germline, CDR1 is SNHLY and CDR2 FYNNEI. This CDR3 comprises 13 residues. The CDR3 DNA is TGTGCCAGCAGTGAGGACTCCCAGGAGACCCAGTACTTC. Translation: CASSEDSQETQYF.

The chain uses TRBV28 and TRBJ2-7; a weak D match, TRBD2 (5 bases). Germline values: CDR1 MDHEN, CDR2 SYDVKM. Trimming pared 5 bases from V and 3 bases from J, leaving 11 bases between. The CDR3 is 13 amino acids. The CDR3 here is CASSRPGNYEQYF. The DNA for the CDR3 is TGTGCCAGCAGTCGTCCGGGGAACTACGAGCAGTACTTC.

The chain employs TRBV5-1 and TRBJ2-7; TRBD1 aligns across 8 bases. V lost 4 bases and J lost 6; bases outside the gene matches: 6. The CDR3 runs 13 residues. In germline, CDR1 is SGHRS, CDR2 YFSETQ. CDR3 in DNA: TGCGCCAGCAGCGCAGGACAGGGTATCGAGCAGTACTTC. Translation gives CASSAGQGIEQYF. The full variable domain, its missing parts supplied by reference TRBV5-1 and TRBJ2-7, is KAGVTQTPRYLIKTRGQQVTLSCSPISGHRSVSWYQQTPGQGLQFLFEYFSETQRNKGNFPGRFSGRQFSNSRSEMNVSTLELGDSALYLCASSAGQGIEQYFGPGTRLTVT.

The CDR3 protein is CASSLALPRFVRTGVNQPQHF. The CDR3 nucleotides read TGCGCCAGCAGCTTGGCCCTCCCCCGCTTCGTCCGGACAGGGGTCAATCAGCCCCAGCATTTT. V gene TRBV5-1 combines with J gene TRBJ1-5, with 9 bases identical to TRBD1. Germline trimming cut 0 bases from V and 3 bases from J; bases unmatched to any gene: 19. CDR1 SGHRS and CDR2 YFSETQ come from the germline V gene. CDR3 size: 21 residues.

The chain joins TRBV18 to TRBJ2-7, with 10 bases lining up with TRBD1. Germline CDR1 and CDR2: KGHSH and LQKENI. This CDR3 is 14 amino acids long. The V segment lost 3 bases and the J segment 4 bases; nucleotides outside the gene matches: 3. The CDR3 here is CASSPGQGSYEQYF. The CDR3 DNA follows: TGTGCCAGCTCACCGGGACAGGGGTCGTACGAGCAGTACTTC.

The chain combines TRBV11-2 with TRBJ1-1; 8 nucleotides agree with TRBD1. The germline V gene has CDR1 SGHAT and CDR2 FQNNGV. The trim removed 6 bases at V and 1 base at J, leaving 10 bases unmatched. The CDR3 spans 16 residues. CDR3 sequence: CASSLSPGQGNTEAFF. CDR3 DNA sequence: TGTGCCAGCAGTCTATCTCCCGGACAGGGGAACACTGAAGCTTTCTTT.